This TCR beta chain derives from a study of CD8 T cells in ankylosing spondylitis. Study results and limitations: Significantly higher representation of disease-linked clones was reported for matched ankylosing spondylitis synovial fluid. Eight highly homologous variants formed a TCR beta motif that appeared characteristic of ankylosing spondylitis blood. In peripheral blood, disease-linked CD8+ clones occurred at relatively low frequencies.

This CDR3 spans 15 amino acids. Between the trimmed V and J ends, which lost 3 bases and 4 bases, there was a span of 13 bases. From germline, CDR1 is SEHNR and CDR2 FQNEAQ (reference sequence). This clonotype showed up just once. No antigen is known for it. Construction of TCR beta libraries was performed using quantitative 5'-RACE with molecular barcodes. One entry per CDR3 protein results from TCRdb running MiXCR on the 5' RACE reads. Of more than 600,000 distinct CDR3 sequences listed, about 20% were seen once; the top ten hold 15% to 20%. The specimen was blood, either unsorted or a sorted T cell fraction (not recorded which). V usage is TRBV7-9 and J usage is TRBJ2-1; D perhaps matches TRBD2 (6 bases). This sequence originates from a male donor with ankylosing spondylitis. CDR3 region: CASSFTGAVYNEQFF. The CDR3 DNA sequence: TGTGCCAGCAGCTTCACGGGAGCGGTTTACAATGAGCAGTTCTTC.